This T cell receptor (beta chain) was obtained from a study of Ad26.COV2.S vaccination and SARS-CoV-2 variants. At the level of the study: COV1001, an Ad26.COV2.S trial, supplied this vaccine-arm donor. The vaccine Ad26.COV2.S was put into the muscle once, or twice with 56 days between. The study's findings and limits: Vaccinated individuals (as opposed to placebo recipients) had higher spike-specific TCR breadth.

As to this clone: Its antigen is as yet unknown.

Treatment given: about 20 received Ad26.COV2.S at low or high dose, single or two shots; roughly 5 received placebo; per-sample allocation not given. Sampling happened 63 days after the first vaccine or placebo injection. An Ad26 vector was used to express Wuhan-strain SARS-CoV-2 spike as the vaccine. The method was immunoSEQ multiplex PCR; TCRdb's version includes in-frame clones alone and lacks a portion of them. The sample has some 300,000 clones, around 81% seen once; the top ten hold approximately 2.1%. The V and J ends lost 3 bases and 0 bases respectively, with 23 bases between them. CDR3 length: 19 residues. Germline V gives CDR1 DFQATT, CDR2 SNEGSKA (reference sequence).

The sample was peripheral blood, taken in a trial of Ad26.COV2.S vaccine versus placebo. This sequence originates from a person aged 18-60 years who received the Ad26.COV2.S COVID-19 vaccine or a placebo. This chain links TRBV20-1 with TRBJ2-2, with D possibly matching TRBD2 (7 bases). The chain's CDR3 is CSASFPLGGPRANTGELFF. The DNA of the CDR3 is TGCAGTGCTAGTTTCCCGCTCGGGGGGCCCCGCGCGAACACCGGGGAGCTGTTTTTT.